This T cell receptor (beta chain) came from a study of CD4 T cells in relation to SARS-CoV-2 and coronaviruses. Study in general: PBMCs were cultured with antigen for approximately nine days before TCR beta sequencing.

Turning to this clone: Its antigen is undetermined.

Germline lookup yields CDR1 SNHLY and CDR2 FYNNEI. The CDR3 runs to 18 residues. J was trimmed by 3 bases and V by 0 bases; bases with no gene match: 6. Study observations and caveats: Crossreactive clones expanded significantly less to SARS-CoV-2 than monoreactive clones. Culture-expanded clones reflect memory recall rather than primary priming during culture.

Repertoires were generated with immunoSEQ multiplex PCR, while TCRdb's copy carries only in-frame clones and drops some. Here the sample spans some 40,000 clones, approximately 81% being singletons. The sequence derives from an adult with COVID-19. This chain joins TRBV2 and TRBJ2-7, with TRBD2 matching over 15 bases. The sample taken for sequencing was naive CD4+ T cells from PBMCs, cultured in vitro. Subset here: naive CD4+ T cells isolated by negative enrichment. This CDR3 reads CASSEAGLAGGYHYEQYF. DNA of the CDR3: TGTGCCAGCAGTGAAGCGGGACTAGCGGGAGGATACCACTACGAGCAGTACTTC.